This TCR beta chain was sequenced in a study of response to subunit inactivated influenza vaccine. TCRdb used MiXCR to reprocess the RT-PCR reads, holding one entry per CDR3 protein. The sample has about 540,000 distinct CDR3 sequences, roughly 23% seen once. This clonotype showed up just once. Relative to the germline gene, one junction end is altered; a read error may explain this. These data were likewise used in another study, on T cells expressing NK-cell markers. From that paper: The TCR beta cDNA came from 5'RACE template switching with UMIs. According to the study, TCR beta repertoires originated from sorted CD3+CD56+NKG2C+, CD3+CD56+NKG2C- and CD3+CD56-NKG2C+ T cells. Seropositivity for HCMV was found in seven of the eight sequenced donors, with one seronegative. A range of roughly 1.0-7.0% of CD8+ T cells consisted of dominant NKG2C+ clonotypes in about six donors. HCMV specificity of expanded NKG2C+ T cell clones remained unclear.

The TCR sequence derives from a man between 50 and 59 years old who received an inactivated influenza vaccine. Sequencing was performed on CD4+ T cells sorted from PBMCs, taken 11 to 12 days after vaccination.

The CDR3 coding sequence is TGCGCCAGCAGACTAGGACAGGGGACGGGAGAGACCCAGAACTTC. It translates to CASRLGQGTGETQNF. This chain connects TRBV5-1 to TRBJ2-5; 9 bases line up with TRBD1. The CDR3 length is 15 residues. The V gene's germline CDR1 is SGHRS and CDR2 YFSETQ. The entire variable domain, with the rest obtained from reference TRBV5-1 and TRBJ2-5, is as follows: KAGVTQTPRYLIKTRGQQVTLSCSPISGHRSVSWYQQTPGQGLQFLFEYFSETQRNKGNFPGRFSGRQFSNSRSEMNVSTLELGDSALYLCASRLGQGTGETQNFGPGTRLLVL.